A selection of T cell receptor beta chains follows, all from one sample in a study of PD-1 blockade in mismatch repair-deficient tumors. Assay used: immunoSEQ multiplex PCR; TCRdb lists only in-frame clones, some missing. The sample holds 50,000 or so clones, about 85% seen once. The sequencing used peripheral blood, collected about 20 weeks after starting pembrolizumab. The receptors shown here come from an adult with mismatch repair-deficient cancer. CDR3s include the opening cysteine and the closing phenylalanine or tryptophan. Each record gives: V gene, D gene, CDR3 length, J gene, clone size, CDR3 DNA, CDR3 protein. A D gene is named only where the DNA matches it firmly. The listing skips clone size in some rows; elsewhere it reads once, few, many or a size class.

v_call: TRBV7-7
d_call: TRBD2
cdr3_length: 15
j_call: TRBJ2-1
clone_size: once
cdr3_nt: TGTGCTAGCAGCCGGACTAGCGGGAGTCTAAATGAGCAGTTCTTC
cdr3_aa: CASSRTSGSLNEQFF

v_call: TRBV19
d_call: .
cdr3_length: 13
j_call: TRBJ2-7
clone_size: .
cdr3_nt: TGTGCCAGTAGTATACAACAGGGCTACGAGCAGTACTTC
cdr3_aa: CASSIQQGYEQYF

v_call: TRBV7-2
d_call: TRBD2
cdr3_length: 15
j_call: TRBJ2-7
clone_size: .
cdr3_nt: TGTGCCAGCAGCTTGACTAGCGGGAGCTTTGACGAGCAGTACTTC
cdr3_aa: CASSLTSGSFDEQYF

v_call: TRBV7-2
d_call: TRBD2
cdr3_length: 13
j_call: TRBJ2-5
clone_size: .
cdr3_nt: TGTGCCAGCAGCCGGCTAGCGGGGGAGACCCAGTACTTC
cdr3_aa: CASSRLAGETQYF

v_call: TRBV25-1
d_call: .
cdr3_length: 14
j_call: TRBJ1-1
clone_size: .
cdr3_nt: TGTGCCAGCATGGAAGGGTCCCTTTACACTGAAGCTTTCTTT
cdr3_aa: CASMEGSLYTEAFF

v_call: TRBV6-6
d_call: .
cdr3_length: 13
j_call: TRBJ1-1
clone_size: .
cdr3_nt: TGTGCCAGCAGTTACTCGTGGAGGGGTGAAGCTTTCTTT
cdr3_aa: CASSYSWRGEAFF

v_call: TRBV2
d_call: TRBD1
cdr3_length: 15
j_call: TRBJ2-7
clone_size: .
cdr3_nt: TGTGCCAGCAGACTAGGACAGGGATTAACCTACGAGCAGTACTTC
cdr3_aa: CASRLGQGLTYEQYF

v_call: TRBV28
d_call: TRBD1
cdr3_length: 16
j_call: TRBJ2-5
clone_size: .
cdr3_nt: TGTGCCAGCAGTTTAAGGAGACTACAGGGGTCTGAGACCCAGTACTTC
cdr3_aa: CASSLRRLQGSETQYF

v_call: TRBV4-3
d_call: TRBD2
cdr3_length: 14
j_call: TRBJ2-7
clone_size: few
cdr3_nt: TGCGCCAGCAGCCAAACTAGCGGCTCCTACGAGCAGTACTTC
cdr3_aa: CASSQTSGSYEQYF

v_call: TRBV30
d_call: TRBD1
cdr3_length: 14
j_call: TRBJ2-7
clone_size: .
cdr3_nt: TGTGCCTGGAGTGTGGGGACAGGGCAGGACGAGCAGTACTTC
cdr3_aa: CAWSVGTGQDEQYF

v_call: TRBV10-2
d_call: .
cdr3_length: 16
j_call: TRBJ2-2
clone_size: .
cdr3_nt: TGCGCCAGCAGAGAGGGTGAACGGTCGAACACCGGGGAGCTGTTTTTT
cdr3_aa: CASREGERSNTGELFF

v_call: TRBV27
d_call: .
cdr3_length: 15
j_call: TRBJ1-4
clone_size: .
cdr3_nt: TGTGCCAGCAGTTCGACCGGGAGGGTTGGGGAAAAACTGTTTTTT
cdr3_aa: CASSSTGRVGEKLFF

v_call: TRBV14
d_call: TRBD2
cdr3_length: 18
j_call: TRBJ2-1
clone_size: .
cdr3_nt: TGTGCCAGCAGCCAAGGTCGGACTAGCGGGAGTGGCTACAATGAGCAGTTCTTC
cdr3_aa: CASSQGRTSGSGYNEQFF

v_call: TRBV28
d_call: TRBD1
cdr3_length: 12
j_call: TRBJ2-7
clone_size: .
cdr3_nt: TGTGCCGTGACAGGGACACCCTACGAGCAGTACTTC
cdr3_aa: CAVTGTPYEQYF

v_call: TRBV29-1
d_call: .
cdr3_length: 13
j_call: TRBJ2-5
clone_size: .
cdr3_nt: TGCAGCGTTGAAACCGTCCCAGGGGAGACCCAGTACTTC
cdr3_aa: CSVETVPGETQYF

v_call: TRBV6-5
d_call: TRBD1
cdr3_length: 12
j_call: TRBJ1-1
clone_size: .
cdr3_nt: TGTGCCAGCAGTTACGAGGGGGCGGCGGCTTTCTTT
cdr3_aa: CASSYEGAAAFF

v_call: TRBV5-1
d_call: .
cdr3_length: 14
j_call: TRBJ1-1
clone_size: .
cdr3_nt: TGCGCCAGCAGCTTGGTCAGCCTGAACACTGAAGCTTTCTTT
cdr3_aa: CASSLVSLNTEAFF

v_call: TRBV2
d_call: .
cdr3_length: 13
j_call: TRBJ2-7
clone_size: .
cdr3_nt: TGTGCCAGCAGTGTCCGCGGCTCCTACGAGCAGTACTTC
cdr3_aa: CASSVRGSYEQYF

v_call: TRBV7-9
d_call: .
cdr3_length: 15
j_call: TRBJ1-1
clone_size: .
cdr3_nt: TGTGCCAGCAGCTTAGCGAAGGGACGCAACACTGAAGCTTTCTTT
cdr3_aa: CASSLAKGRNTEAFF

v_call: TRBV5-4
d_call: .
cdr3_length: 13
j_call: TRBJ2-5
clone_size: .
cdr3_nt: TGTGCCAGCAGCTTACGAGGGATGGAGACCCAGTACTTC
cdr3_aa: CASSLRGMETQYF

v_call: TRBV7-3
d_call: .
cdr3_length: 13
j_call: TRBJ1-1
clone_size: .
cdr3_nt: TGTGCCAGCAGCTTAATGGAGAACACTGAAGCTTTCTTT
cdr3_aa: CASSLMENTEAFF

v_call: TRBV6-1
d_call: .
cdr3_length: 13
j_call: TRBJ1-1
clone_size: few
cdr3_nt: TGTGCCAGCAGTGGAAAAGAGAACACTGAAGCTTTCTTT
cdr3_aa: CASSGKENTEAFF

v_call: TRBV2
d_call: .
cdr3_length: 11
j_call: TRBJ1-1
clone_size: .
cdr3_nt: TGTGCCAGCATTCGGGAAACCGGAGCTTTCTTT
cdr3_aa: CASIRETGAFF

v_call: TRBV7-8
d_call: TRBD2
cdr3_length: 15
j_call: TRBJ2-2
clone_size: .
cdr3_nt: TGTGCCAGCAGCTTAACGGGCGGGAGGACCGGGGAGCTGTTTTTT
cdr3_aa: CASSLTGGRTGELFF

v_call: TRBV5-1
d_call: TRBD1
cdr3_length: 18
j_call: TRBJ2-6
clone_size: .
cdr3_nt: TGCGCCAGCAGCTTAGTATTACAGGGGGGCTCTGGGGCCAACGTCCTGACTTTC
cdr3_aa: CASSLVLQGGSGANVLTF

v_call: TRBV18
d_call: .
cdr3_length: 11
j_call: TRBJ1-5
clone_size: few
cdr3_nt: TGTGCCAGCTCACCGAATCAGCCCCAGCATTTT
cdr3_aa: CASSPNQPQHF

v_call: TRBV6-5
d_call: TRBD2
cdr3_length: 15
j_call: TRBJ2-7
clone_size: .
cdr3_nt: TGTGCCAGCAGTTACCAACTAGCGGGAGACGGCGAGCAGTACTTC
cdr3_aa: CASSYQLAGDGEQYF

v_call: TRBV18
d_call: .
cdr3_length: 15
j_call: TRBJ2-7
clone_size: .
cdr3_nt: TGTGCCAGCTCACCGAGCAAGGGGGAGGTTCGGGAGCAGTACTTC
cdr3_aa: CASSPSKGEVREQYF

v_call: TRBV6-1
d_call: TRBD1
cdr3_length: 13
j_call: TRBJ1-3
clone_size: .
cdr3_nt: TGTGCCAGCAGACTGACAGGGGTGGACACCATATATTTT
cdr3_aa: CASRLTGVDTIYF

v_call: TRBV25-1
d_call: .
cdr3_length: 15
j_call: TRBJ2-3
clone_size: .
cdr3_nt: TGTGCCAGCAGTGAATATGAGGAAGTCACAGATACGCAGTATTTT
cdr3_aa: CASSEYEEVTDTQYF

v_call: TRBV5-4
d_call: .
cdr3_length: 15
j_call: TRBJ2-2
clone_size: .
cdr3_nt: TGTGCCAGCAGCCTGGGCCTAGGGGGCACCGGGGAGCTGTTTTTT
cdr3_aa: CASSLGLGGTGELFF

v_call: TRBV2
d_call: .
cdr3_length: 13
j_call: TRBJ1-1
clone_size: few
cdr3_nt: TGTGCCAGCAGTGAAGTGGACTATCGAGGAGCTTTCTTT
cdr3_aa: CASSEVDYRGAFF

v_call: TRBV4-1
d_call: TRBD2
cdr3_length: 14
j_call: TRBJ2-1
clone_size: .
cdr3_nt: TGCGCCAGTTCCGGGACTAGCGCCTACAATGAGCAGTTCTTC
cdr3_aa: CASSGTSAYNEQFF

v_call: TRBV11-2
d_call: .
cdr3_length: 14
j_call: TRBJ2-4
clone_size: .
cdr3_nt: TGTGCCAGCAGAAGATTGACTCCCAAAAACATTCAGTACTTC
cdr3_aa: CASRRLTPKNIQYF

v_call: TRBV7-9
d_call: TRBD1
cdr3_length: 12
j_call: TRBJ1-2
clone_size: once
cdr3_nt: TGTGCCAGCAGCGAGACAGGGGACGGCTACACCTTC
cdr3_aa: CASSETGDGYTF

v_call: TRBV7-3
d_call: .
cdr3_length: 13
j_call: TRBJ2-7
clone_size: .
cdr3_nt: TGTGCCAGCAGCCCGCTCGATGGCTACGAGCAGTACTTC
cdr3_aa: CASSPLDGYEQYF

v_call: TRBV7-7
d_call: .
cdr3_length: 13
j_call: TRBJ2-7
clone_size: .
cdr3_nt: TGTGCTAGCAGCCTAGGGGGAAGAGAAGAGCAGTACTTC
cdr3_aa: CASSLGGREEQYF

v_call: TRBV7-3
d_call: .
cdr3_length: 14
j_call: TRBJ2-7
clone_size: .
cdr3_nt: TGTGCCAGCAGCTTATTGGGGGGTTCCTACGAGCAGTACTTC
cdr3_aa: CASSLLGGSYEQYF

v_call: TRBV6-1
d_call: .
cdr3_length: 15
j_call: TRBJ2-4
clone_size: few
cdr3_nt: TGTGCCAGCAGCTTTCAGGGTGCCGGCAAAAACATTCAGTACTTC
cdr3_aa: CASSFQGAGKNIQYF

v_call: TRBV13
d_call: .
cdr3_length: 15
j_call: TRBJ1-2
clone_size: .
cdr3_nt: TGTGCCAGCGTCCTAGGGTACAGAGCTAACTATGGCTACACCTTC
cdr3_aa: CASVLGYRANYGYTF

v_call: TRBV7-6
d_call: .
cdr3_length: 13
j_call: TRBJ1-1
clone_size: .
cdr3_nt: TGTGCCAGCAGCTTAGCGAAGGGAACTGAAGCTTTCTTT
cdr3_aa: CASSLAKGTEAFF

v_call: TRBV9
d_call: TRBD2
cdr3_length: 15
j_call: TRBJ2-1
clone_size: .
cdr3_nt: TGTGCCAGCAGCGTATGGACTAGCGGGAGTAATGAGCAGTTCTTC
cdr3_aa: CASSVWTSGSNEQFF

v_call: TRBV27
d_call: .
cdr3_length: 15
j_call: TRBJ2-1
clone_size: few
cdr3_nt: TGTGCCAGCAGTTTAAGGGGGAGGGCCCTCAATGAGCAGTTCTTC
cdr3_aa: CASSLRGRALNEQFF

v_call: TRBV27
d_call: TRBD1
cdr3_length: 14
j_call: TRBJ1-1
clone_size: .
cdr3_nt: TGTGCCAGCAGCAGAGACAGGGTGAACACTGAAGCTTTCTTT
cdr3_aa: CASSRDRVNTEAFF

v_call: TRBV5-6
d_call: .
cdr3_length: 16
j_call: TRBJ2-5
clone_size: .
cdr3_nt: TGTGCCAGCAGCTTGTGGTTCGCGGGGATTGCAGAGACCCAGTACTTC
cdr3_aa: CASSLWFAGIAETQYF

v_call: TRBV19
d_call: TRBD1
cdr3_length: 16
j_call: TRBJ1-1
clone_size: few
cdr3_nt: TGTGCCAGTAGGAAGAAACCAGGGGGCGCGAACACTGAAGCTTTCTTT
cdr3_aa: CASRKKPGGANTEAFF

v_call: TRBV6-1
d_call: .
cdr3_length: 13
j_call: TRBJ1-1
clone_size: .
cdr3_nt: TGTGCCACCACCAAACTATGGGGCACTGAAGCTTTCTTT
cdr3_aa: CATTKLWGTEAFF

v_call: TRBV7-7
d_call: .
cdr3_length: 13
j_call: TRBJ2-1
clone_size: .
cdr3_nt: TGTGCTAGCAGCTTAGGACAGTACAATGAGCAGTTCTTC
cdr3_aa: CASSLGQYNEQFF

v_call: TRBV25-1
d_call: .
cdr3_length: 15
j_call: TRBJ2-3
clone_size: .
cdr3_nt: TGTGCCAGCAGTGCGGACTCCCTCCTGGCAGATACGCAGTATTTT
cdr3_aa: CASSADSLLADTQYF

v_call: TRBV11-2
d_call: .
cdr3_length: 14
j_call: TRBJ1-4
clone_size: .
cdr3_nt: TGTGCCAGCAGCTTAATCCCAACTAATGAAAAACTGTTTTTT
cdr3_aa: CASSLIPTNEKLFF